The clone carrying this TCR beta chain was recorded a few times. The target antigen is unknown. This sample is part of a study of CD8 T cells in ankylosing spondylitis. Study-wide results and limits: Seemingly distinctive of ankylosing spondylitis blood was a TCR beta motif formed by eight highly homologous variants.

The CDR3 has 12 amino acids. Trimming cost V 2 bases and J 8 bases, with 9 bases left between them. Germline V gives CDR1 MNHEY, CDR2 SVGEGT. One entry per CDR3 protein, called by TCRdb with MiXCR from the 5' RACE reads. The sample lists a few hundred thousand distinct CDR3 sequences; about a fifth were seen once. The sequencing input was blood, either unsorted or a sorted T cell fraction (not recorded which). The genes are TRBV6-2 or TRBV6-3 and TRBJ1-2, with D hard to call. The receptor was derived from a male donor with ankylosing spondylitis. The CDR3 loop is CASSYEGDGYTF. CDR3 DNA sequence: TGTGCCAGCAGTTACGAGGGTGACGGCTACACCTTC.